A selection of T cell receptor beta chains follows, all from one sample in a study of T cell clones after liver transplantation. Assay used: immunoSEQ multiplex PCR; TCRdb lists only in-frame clones, some missing. The data show about 45,000 clones, 70% to 90% seen once. Source: CD4+ T cells from blood, taken 24 months after liver transplant. Source of these receptors: a human patient who received a liver transplant. Some of the T cells might come from the graft donor. Both conserved end residues are part of each CDR3. The D gene is left open where the match is weak. Rows may omit the clone size; those that give it use once, few, many or a size class.

>-|TRBJ1-4|11|-|TRBV5-8
CASSPGTRLFF
TGTGCCAGCAGCCCCGGGACGAGGCTGTTTTTT
>-|TRBJ2-6|16|-|TRBV7-3
CASSPGVRSGANVLTF
TGTGCCAGCAGCCCAGGGGTACGCTCTGGGGCCAACGTCCTGACTTTC
>-|TRBJ2-1|15|TRBD2|TRBV27
CASSPLAGAGREQFF
TGTGCCAGCAGTCCGCTAGCGGGAGCCGGAAGGGAGCAGTTCTTC
>-|TRBJ1-2|15|TRBD1|TRBV15
CATSRDRGRNYGYTF
TGTGCCACCAGCAGAGACAGGGGGAGGAACTATGGCTACACCTTC
>once|TRBJ2-2|14|-|TRBV11-3
CASSLESSTGELFF
TGTGCCAGCAGCTTAGAGTCGAGCACCGGGGAGCTGTTTTTT
>-|TRBJ1-2|16|TRBD1|TRBV6-5
CASSYLTGGRPDGYTF
TGTGCCAGCAGTTACTTAACAGGGGGAAGGCCAGATGGCTACACCTTC
>-|TRBJ2-7|16|-|TRBV15
CATSREAPGLGWEQYF
TGTGCCACCAGCAGAGAGGCCCCAGGCCTCGGTTGGGAGCAGTACTTC
>-|TRBJ2-7|14|-|TRBV19
CASSPRDTGYEQYF
TGTGCCAGTAGTCCTCGGGACACGGGCTACGAGCAGTACTTC
>-|TRBJ2-4|16|TRBD2|TRBV4-1
CASSLRRAGGTDIQYF
TGCGCCAGCAGCTTGCGTCGAGCGGGGGGTACGGACATTCAGTACTTC
>-|TRBJ2-3|15|-|TRBV5-1
CASSLDRFRTDTQYF
TGCGCCAGCAGCTTGGACAGGTTCCGCACAGATACGCAGTATTTT
>-|TRBJ1-5|15|-|TRBV25-1
CASSDFSGDNQPQHF
TGTGCCAGCAGTGACTTCAGCGGCGATAATCAGCCCCAGCATTTT
>-|TRBJ1-1|11|-|TRBV29-1
CSVEGQSEAFF
TGCAGCGTTGAAGGACAGTCTGAAGCTTTCTTT
>-|TRBJ1-5|14|-|TRBV27
CANQSARANQPQHF
TGTGCCAACCAATCGGCCCGGGCGAATCAGCCCCAGCATTTT
>-|TRBJ1-2|16|-|TRBV7-2
CASSLVSDRPNYGYTF
TGTGCCAGCAGCTTAGTTTCCGATCGTCCTAACTATGGCTACACCTTC
>-|TRBJ2-5|13|TRBD1|TRBV19
CASQGTGPGTQYF
TGTGCCAGTCAAGGGACAGGCCCTGGGACCCAGTACTTC
>-|TRBJ1-6|15|TRBD1|TRBV19
CASNPGGDRGSPLHF
TGTGCCAGTAACCCCGGTGGGGACAGGGGTTCACCCCTCCACTTT
>-|TRBJ1-1|12|-|TRBV18
CASSPLNTEAFF
TGTGCCAGCTCACCATTGAACACTGAAGCTTTCTTT
>-|TRBJ1-2|13|-|TRBV5-8
CASSLGQNYGYTF
TGTGCCAGCAGCCTTGGACAGAACTATGGCTACACCTTC
>-|TRBJ1-4|15|-|TRBV7-9
CASSKTVATNEKLFF
TGTGCCAGCAGCAAAACAGTCGCAACTAATGAAAAACTGTTTTTT
>-|TRBJ1-1|16|TRBD1|TRBV19
CASSIRKGTGGSEAFF
TGTGCCAGTAGTATACGTAAAGGGACAGGGGGCTCTGAAGCTTTCTTT
>-|TRBJ1-1|12|-|TRBV30
CAWNNPNTEAFF
TGTGCCTGGAACAATCCAAACACTGAAGCTTTCTTT
>-|TRBJ1-1|13|TRBD1|TRBV5-1
CASSTGVNTEAFF
TGCGCCAGCAGCACAGGGGTGAACACTGAAGCTTTCTTT
>once|TRBJ2-3|13|-|TRBV6-1
CASGLDRRDTQYF
TGTGCCAGCGGCCTGGACAGACGGGATACGCAGTATTTT
>-|TRBJ2-3|15|TRBD2|TRBV5-1
CASSVAGARTDTQYF
TGCGCCAGCAGCGTAGCGGGGGCGCGCACAGATACGCAGTATTTT
>-|TRBJ1-2|15|TRBD1|TRBV6-6
CASRATGTGIVGYTF
TGTGCCAGCCGCGCCACCGGGACAGGGATTGTCGGCTACACCTTC
>-|TRBJ2-5|16|-|TRBV7-9
CASSHLGAGNIETQYF
TGTGCCAGCAGCCACCTCGGGGCAGGGAATATAGAGACCCAGTACTTC
>-|TRBJ1-1|15|TRBD1|TRBV5-4
CASSMIQGASTEAFF
TGTGCCAGCAGCATGATCCAGGGGGCCTCCACTGAAGCTTTCTTT
>-|TRBJ1-3|16|-|TRBV14
CASSQDRAVSGNTIYF
TGTGCCAGCAGCCAAGATCGAGCGGTTTCTGGAAACACCATATATTTT
>few|TRBJ2-2|17|TRBD1|TRBV18
CASSPALGTVNTGELFF
TGTGCCAGCTCACCGGCTCTAGGGACAGTGAACACCGGGGAGCTGTTTTTT
>-|TRBJ1-6|15|TRBD1|TRBV23-1
CASSLRDSYNSPLHF
TGCGCCAGCAGTCTACGGGACAGCTATAATTCACCCCTCCACTTT
>-|TRBJ1-5|13|-|TRBV28
CASSSQPNQPQHF
TGTGCCAGCAGTTCACAACCCAATCAGCCCCAGCATTTT
>few|TRBJ2-5|14|-|TRBV6-1
CASRRMGAWETQYF
TGTGCCAGCAGGAGGATGGGGGCATGGGAGACCCAGTACTTC
>-|TRBJ2-3|11|-|TRBV20-1
CSARPRVTQYF
TGCAGTGCTAGACCCCGAGTGACGCAGTATTTT
>-|TRBJ1-5|17|-|TRBV19
CASTTEFRQVSNQPQHF
TGTGCCAGTACCACGGAGTTTCGACAAGTTAGCAATCAGCCCCAGCATTTT
>-|TRBJ2-3|12|-|TRBV6-1
CASLAVSDTQYF
TGTGCCAGCCTAGCAGTGTCAGATACGCAGTATTTT
>-|TRBJ1-4|15|-|TRBV27
CASSLLPTTNEKLFF
TGTGCCAGCAGTTTACTTCCCACTACTAATGAAAAACTGTTTTTT
>-|TRBJ1-5|18|-|TRBV2
CASSYRHHLRDSNQPQHF
TGTGCCAGCAGTTATAGGCACCACCTCCGGGATAGCAATCAGCCCCAGCATTTT
>-|TRBJ2-6|17|-|TRBV12-5
CASVRTRQISGANVLTF
TGTGCTAGTGTCCGAACGAGGCAGATCTCTGGGGCCAACGTCCTGACTTTC
>-|TRBJ1-1|13|TRBD1|TRBV6-5
CASTKRQGAEAFF
TGTGCCAGCACTAAAAGGCAGGGGGCTGAAGCTTTCTTT
>-|TRBJ1-4|14|TRBD1|TRBV9
CASSLRTGREKLFF
TGTGCCAGCAGCCTTCGGACAGGCAGGGAAAAACTGTTTTTT
>-|TRBJ2-3|14|TRBD1|TRBV7-2
CASSLVGQVGTQYF
TGTGCCAGCAGCTTAGTGGGACAGGTCGGTACGCAGTATTTT